The 26 T cell receptor beta chains given below trace back to one sample, sequenced in a study of OX40 agonist ivuxolimab in advanced cancers. Profiling relied on immunoSEQ multiplex PCR, and the TCRdb table lists in-frame clones only, not all of them. The table has fewer than 50,000 clones, about 87% seen once. This sample comprised CD4+ or CD8+ T cells sorted from blood, obtained in a trial of the OX40 agonist ivuxolimab. The receptors here all came from an adult with an advanced solid tumor such as melanoma, head and neck, liver or kidney cancer.

The gene calls are TRBV27 and TRBJ2-5; D perhaps matches TRBD2 (6 bases). The germline CDR1 and CDR2 sequences are MNHEY and SMNVEV (reference sequence). The CDR3 is 14 residues long. Trimming removed 0 bases at V and 11 bases at J, with 16 bases between. The CDR3 DNA sequence: TGTGCCAGCAGTTTATCTACGGGGGAAGAAGAGCAGTACTTC. Translated, it gives CASSLSTGEEEQYF.

The CDR3 sequence: CASSLGTGSDEQYF. In nucleotides, the CDR3 is TGTGCCAGCAGCTTGGGGACAGGTAGCGACGAGCAGTACTTC. The chain links TRBV5-4 to TRBJ2-7; 7 bases map to TRBD1. CDR3 length: 14 residues. With 0 bases clipped from V and 5 bases from J, the junction kept 5 bases outside the gene matches. Germline CDR1 SGHNT, CDR2 YYREEE (reference sequence).

This clone was counted once. This rearrangement joins TRBV29-1 to TRBJ1-2; 10 bases align to TRBD1. Germline loops: CDR1 SQVTM, CDR2 ANQGSEA. Germline trimming cut 3 bases from V and 4 bases from J; bases unmatched to any gene: 11. This CDR3 comprises 16 residues. The CDR3 bases are TGCAGCGTTGAGTGGGTCGGGACAGGGGTTTCCTATGGCTACACCTTC. This translates into CSVEWVGTGVSYGYTF.

This rearrangement joins TRBV7-3 to TRBJ2-2; D unclear. This CDR3 comprises 12 residues. Deletions cut 3 bases from V and 7 bases from J, with 6 bases between. Germline V gives CDR1 SGHTA, CDR2 FQGTGA. The CDR3 bases are TGTGCCAGCAGCTTCTGGGACGGGGAGCTGTTTTTT. Translation: CASSFWDGELFF.

The rearrangement links TRBV29-1 to TRBJ1-1, with 8 bases aligning to TRBD1. The germline V gene encodes CDR1 SQVTM and CDR2 ANQGSEA. The CDR3 runs to 14 residues. The J segment lost 8 bases and the V segment lost 1 base, leaving 9 bases of the junction unmatched. The CDR3 is CSVEGRDRDREAFF. The CDR3, as DNA: TGCAGCGTTGAAGGGAGGGACCGGGACAGGGAAGCTTTCTTT.

This rearrangement joins TRBV9 to TRBJ2-1, with 7 nucleotides matching TRBD2. Germline lookup yields CDR1 SGDLS and CDR2 YYNGEE. Losses at the gene ends were 0 bases for V and 4 bases for J; bases not matched to a gene: 4. The CDR3 totals 15 residues. The CDR3 nucleotides read TGTGCCAGCAGCGTAGAAGCGGGACCTTACAATGAGCAGTTCTTC. It specifies CASSVEAGPYNEQFF.

The genes are TRBV27 and TRBJ2-5; TRBD2 agrees at 11 bases. CDR3 size: 16 residues. Germline loops: CDR1 MNHEY, CDR2 SMNVEV (reference sequence). The J segment lost 11 bases and the V segment lost 3 bases, leaving 14 bases of the junction unmatched. This chain's CDR3 is CASSFPGTSGPREQYF. In DNA form, the CDR3 reads TGTGCCAGCAGTTTCCCCGGGACTAGCGGCCCCAGGGAGCAGTACTTC.

The rearrangement links TRBV4-3 to TRBJ2-7, with D possibly TRBD1 on 6 matching bases. V lost 6 bases and J lost 1, with 16 bases in between. The CDR3 is 15 residues long. Germline lookup yields CDR1 LGHNA and CDR2 YSLEER. CDR3 in DNA: TGCGCCAGCAGTCTGACAGATAGGGGGTCCTACGAGCAGTACTTC. Its translation: CASSLTDRGSYEQYF.

The V call is TRBV2, the J call TRBJ1-1; D unresolved. Trimming shortened V by 8 bases and J by 4 bases, and 17 bases separated the two germline ends. The CDR3 has 14 amino acids. Germline V gives CDR1 SNHLY, CDR2 FYNNEI. CDR3 residues: CASVSGVGFTEAFF. Here the CDR3 DNA reads TGTGCCAGCGTGAGCGGGGTCGGTTTCACTGAAGCTTTCTTT.

V and J are TRBV9 and TRBJ2-3; D is uncertain. From germline, CDR1 is SGDLS and CDR2 YYNGEE. This CDR3 contains 13 residues. V was cut by 0 bases and J by 5 bases, with 7 bases left in between. The CDR3 coding sequence is TGTGCCAGCAGCGTAGTTTCAAGAGATACGCAGTATTTT. Its translation: CASSVVSRDTQYF.

This chain links TRBV19 with TRBJ1-1; 8 nucleotides agree with TRBD1. CDR1 LNHDA and CDR2 SQIVND come from the germline V gene (reference sequence). The CDR3 length is 15 residues. V was clipped by 4 bases and J by 4 bases; unmatched bases: 8. CDR3 residues: CASSTLITGGTEAFF. In DNA form, the CDR3 reads TGTGCCAGTAGTACTTTAATAACAGGGGGCACTGAAGCTTTCTTT.

This clone has only one observation. This CDR3 is also generated by other DNA sequences in the sample. This chain uses TRBV9 with TRBJ2-7, with a weak D call TRBD1 (6 bases). The CDR3 runs to 13 residues. Germline CDR1 reads SGDLS; CDR2 reads YYNGEE. Between the trimmed V and J ends, which lost 2 bases and 1 base, there was a span of 7 bases. CDR3 in amino acids: CASSVDSSYEQYF. The CDR3, as DNA: TGTGCCAGCAGCGTGGACAGTTCCTACGAGCAGTACTTC.

The chain carries TRBV9 and TRBJ1-4; D may be TRBD1 (6 bases). The V and J ends lost 0 bases and 6 bases respectively, with 6 bases between them. This CDR3 is built from 13 residues. Germline CDR1 and CDR2: SGDLS and YYNGEE. The CDR3 reads CASSVEGDEKLFF. The DNA for the CDR3 is TGTGCCAGCAGCGTAGAGGGGGATGAAAAACTGTTTTTT.

The chain couples TRBV4-3 to TRBJ2-7; 10 bases map to TRBD1. Per germline, CDR1 LGHNA and CDR2 YSLEER. J was trimmed by 2 bases and V by 0 bases; bases with no gene match: 7. The CDR3 sequence is 17 residues long. CDR3 bases: TGCGCCAGCAGCCAAGATCGGTGGGGGACAGGGGCCTACGAGCAGTACTTC. Protein sequence: CASSQDRWGTGAYEQYF.

The V gene is TRBV30, the J gene TRBJ1-1; 10 nucleotides align to TRBD1. This CDR3 contains 14 residues. V was pared by 5 bases and J by 4 bases, with 7 bases of the junction left unmatched. Per the germline V gene, CDR1 is GTSNPN and CDR2 is SVGIG (reference sequence). The CDR3 DNA follows: TGTGCCTGGGCCGGGACAGGGGACGGCACTGAAGCTTTCTTT. The encoded protein is CAWAGTGDGTEAFF.

The rearrangement links TRBV19 to TRBJ2-7; D unresolved. This CDR3 region has 14 residues. Germline CDR1 is LNHDA and CDR2 is SQIVND (reference sequence). Trimming took off 4 bases at V and 0 bases at J, with 10 bases between the two ends. Written as DNA, the CDR3 is TGTGCCAGTAGTACGTACAGCCGCTCCTACGAGCAGTACTTC. Translating it yields CASSTYSRSYEQYF.

The J gene is TRBJ2-7, the V gene TRBV19; no reliable D call. The CDR3 contains 13 residues. V was pared by 6 bases and J by 3 bases, with 12 bases between. CDR1 is LNHDA and CDR2 is SQIVND in the germline V gene (reference sequence). CDR3 sequence (DNA): TGTGCCAGTAGCGGCAGGATCCTCTACGAGCAGTACTTC. Its translation: CASSGRILYEQYF.

The chain is built from TRBV18 and TRBJ2-7; weak D call: TRBD2 (5 bases). The CDR3 is 17 amino acids. Trimming removed 2 bases at V and 2 bases at J, with 19 bases between. The germline CDR1 and CDR2 sequences are KGHSH and LQKENI. The CDR3 reads CASSPSAEGSLTYEQYF. The CDR3 coding sequence is TGTGCCAGCTCACCATCGGCCGAGGGAAGCCTAACCTACGAGCAGTACTTC.

This sequence joins TRBV30 and TRBJ2-7; a possible D gene is TRBD1 (7 bases). The V and J ends lost 0 bases and 5 bases respectively, with 14 bases between them. The germline V gene has CDR1 GTSNPN and CDR2 SVGIG (reference sequence). The CDR3 has 14 residues. CDR3 sequence reads: CAWSVGQGGNEQYF. CDR3 DNA sequence: TGTGCCTGGAGTGTAGGGCAGGGGGGAAACGAGCAGTACTTC.

The chain employs TRBV5-4 and TRBJ2-1; D not resolved. V was trimmed by 1 base and J by 3 bases, leaving 5 bases between them. In germline, CDR1 is SGHNT, CDR2 YYREEE (reference sequence). CDR3 size: 13 residues. DNA for the CDR3: TGTGCCAGCAGCTTGACAAGCTACAATGAGCAGTTCTTC. It yields the protein CASSLTSYNEQFF.

This clone was detected once. The chain links TRBV19 to TRBJ1-1, with D unresolved. Trimming removed 6 bases at V and 0 bases at J, with 11 bases between. Germline assignment: CDR1 LNHDA and CDR2 SQIVND (reference sequence). There are 14 residues in the CDR3. This CDR3 is CASRESSLNTEAFF. As DNA, the CDR3 is TGTGCCAGTAGGGAGAGTTCCCTGAACACTGAAGCTTTCTTT. The variable domain in full, completed from reference TRBV19 and TRBJ1-1, reads DGGITQSPKYLFRKEGQNVTLSCEQNLNHDAMYWYRQDPGQGLRLIYYSQIVNDFQKGDIAEGYSVSREKKESFPLTVTSAQKNPTAFYLCASRESSLNTEAFFGQGTRLTVV.

J is TRBJ1-3 and V is TRBV11-3, with 8 bases aligning to TRBD1. V trimming: 8 bases; J trimming: 3 bases; junction bases outside the gene matches: 6. This CDR3 contains 14 residues. Germline V gene data show CDR1 as SGHNT and CDR2 as YENEEA. The CDR3 spells CASCTGTGGNTIYF. DNA for the CDR3: TGTGCCAGCTGCACCGGGACAGGTGGAAACACCATATATTTT.

The chain has TRBV7-2 and TRBJ2-1; D ambiguous. This CDR3 comprises 15 residues. CDR1 SGHTA and CDR2 FQGNSA come from the germline V gene. Trimming shortened V by 5 bases and J by 0 bases, and 11 bases separated the two germline ends. In DNA form, the CDR3 reads TGTGCCAGCAGCCGTATCACCAGCTCCTACAATGAGCAGTTCTTC. Its protein product is CASSRITSSYNEQFF.

V gene TRBV9 combines with J gene TRBJ1-2, with D possibly being TRBD1 (6 bases). The CDR3 runs 15 residues. Germline lookup yields CDR1 SGDLS and CDR2 YYNGEE. The V end was cut by 4 bases, the J end by 6 bases, with 19 bases between. This CDR3 is CASSSPEGGIDGYTF. Here the CDR3 DNA reads TGTGCCAGCAGCTCCCCTGAGGGGGGGATCGATGGCTACACCTTC.

A single count supports this clone. The CDR3 is CASSLASTWNEQFF. The CDR3, as DNA: TGTGCCAGCAGTTTGGCAAGCACATGGAATGAGCAGTTCTTC. The J gene is TRBJ2-1, the V gene TRBV27, with D uncertain. CDR3 length equals 14 residues. The ends were cut back, 3 bases at V and 7 bases at J, with 13 bases in the middle. In germline, CDR1 is MNHEY, CDR2 SMNVEV (reference sequence).

The genes are TRBV7-9 and TRBJ2-1, with D possibly TRBD1 on 7 matching bases. The CDR3 sequence is 15 residues long. Trimming stripped 3 bases from V and 5 bases from J, with 14 bases between. Germline CDR1 and CDR2: SEHNR and FQNEAQ (reference sequence). The CDR3, as DNA: TGTGCCAGCAGCTTTGTAGGGGGCGGGAACAATGAGCAGTTCTTC. Its translation is CASSFVGGGNNEQFF.